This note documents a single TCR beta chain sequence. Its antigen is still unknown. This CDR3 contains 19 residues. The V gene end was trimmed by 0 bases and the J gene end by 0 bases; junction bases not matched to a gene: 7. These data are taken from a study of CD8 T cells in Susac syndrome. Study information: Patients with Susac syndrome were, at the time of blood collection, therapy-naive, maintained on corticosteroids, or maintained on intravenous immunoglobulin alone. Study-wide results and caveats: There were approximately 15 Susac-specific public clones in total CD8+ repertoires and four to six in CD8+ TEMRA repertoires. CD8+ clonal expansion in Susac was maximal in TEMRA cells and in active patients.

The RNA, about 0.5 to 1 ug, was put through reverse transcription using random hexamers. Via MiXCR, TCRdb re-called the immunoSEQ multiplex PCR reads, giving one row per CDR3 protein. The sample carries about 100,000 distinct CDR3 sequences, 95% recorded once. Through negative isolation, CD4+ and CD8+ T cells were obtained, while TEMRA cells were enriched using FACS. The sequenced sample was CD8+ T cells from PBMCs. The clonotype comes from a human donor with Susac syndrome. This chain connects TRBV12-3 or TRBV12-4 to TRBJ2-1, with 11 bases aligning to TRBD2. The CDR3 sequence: CASSLATTSGAVSYNEQFF. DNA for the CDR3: TGTGCCAGCAGTTTAGCGACGACTAGCGGGGCCGTCTCCTACAATGAGCAGTTCTTC.